The 29 T cell receptor beta chains given below trace back to one sample, sequenced in a study of CD8+ T cells in alopecia areata. Isolated RNA was reverse transcribed into cDNA used as the sequencing template. The method was immunoSEQ multiplex PCR; TCRdb's version includes in-frame clones alone and lacks a portion of them. The repertoire holds 150,000 or so clones, with 87% as singletons. This specimen consisted of CD8+ T cells sorted from blood, obtained at week 0. These receptors came from a human donor with alopecia areata.

The gene calls are TRBV5-4 and TRBJ2-1; TRBD2 might be the D (6 bases). There are 16 residues in the CDR3. V was shortened by 0 bases and J by 2 bases, with 12 bases between the two germline ends. In germline, CDR1 is SGHNT, CDR2 YYREEE (reference sequence). CDR3 sequence: CASSLANGLPYNEQFF. For the CDR3, the DNA is TGTGCCAGCAGCTTGGCGAACGGACTACCCTACAATGAGCAGTTCTTC.

The rearrangement joins TRBV29-1 to TRBJ1-2; D may be TRBD1 (5 bases). The CDR3 contains 14 residues. Trimming cost V 1 base and J 5 bases, with 14 bases left between them. Germline CDR1 and CDR2: SQVTM and ANQGSEA. The CDR3 loop reads CSVEAGGAGYGYTF. The CDR3 nucleotides are TGCAGCGTTGAAGCCGGGGGTGCGGGATATGGCTACACCTTC.

The chain links TRBV5-1 to TRBJ2-1; D may correspond to TRBD1 or TRBD2 (5 bases each). With 3 bases removed from V and 3 bases from J, the gap between germline ends came to 10 bases. Germline-derived CDR1 and CDR2 are SGHRS and YFSETQ. The CDR3 is made up of 14 amino acids. The DNA for the CDR3 is TGCGCCAGCAGCTGGACGGGGCTCTACAATGAGCAGTTCTTC. Translated, it gives CASSWTGLYNEQFF.

The chain carries TRBV30 and TRBJ2-1; no definite D call. The ends were cut back, 1 base at V and 5 bases at J, with 6 bases in the middle. From germline, CDR1 is GTSNPN and CDR2 SVGIG (reference sequence). This CDR3 has 12 residues. CDR3 sequence reads: CAWSAGDNEQFF. The CDR3 coding sequence is TGTGCCTGGAGTGCTGGGGACAATGAGCAGTTCTTC. The variable domain in full, completed from reference TRBV30 and TRBJ2-1, reads SQTIHQWPATLVQPVGSPLSLECTVEGTSNPNLYWYRQAAGRGLQLLFYSVGIGQISSEVPQNLSASRPQDRQFILSSKKLLLSDSGFYLCAWSAGDNEQFFGPGTRLTVL.

V gene TRBV11-2 combines with J gene TRBJ2-1, with a tentative D call TRBD2 (5 bases). CDR3 length: 18 residues. Germline V gives CDR1 SGHAT, CDR2 FQNNGV. Trimming took off 5 bases at V and 8 bases at J, with 28 bases between the two ends. The CDR3 spells CASSGPLLASPPEDEQFF. CDR3 DNA sequence: TGTGCCAGCAGCGGACCGCTCTTAGCGAGCCCGCCGGAGGATGAGCAGTTCTTC.

The genes are TRBV19 and TRBJ2-2; 7 nucleotides agree with TRBD1. Trimming cost V 5 bases and J 3 bases; bases outside gene matches: 3. The germline V gene has CDR1 LNHDA and CDR2 SQIVND (reference sequence). This CDR3 has 14 residues. CDR3 protein: CASSPGQYTGELFF. DNA of the CDR3: TGTGCCAGTAGTCCGGGACAGTACACCGGGGAGCTGTTTTTT.

This rearrangement joins TRBV7-2 to TRBJ2-4; D might be TRBD2 (6 bases). This CDR3 comprises 19 residues. Germline-derived CDR1 and CDR2 are SGHTA and FQGNSA. V was trimmed by 4 bases and J by 1 base, leaving 23 bases between them. CDR3 coding DNA: TGTGCCAGCAGCTATCCGGGACTGCACGTAACTTATGCCAAAAACATTCAGTACTTC. It codes for CASSYPGLHVTYAKNIQYF.

The V call is TRBV2, the J call TRBJ2-3, with 9 bases aligning to TRBD2. The CDR3 contains 14 residues. Per the germline V gene, CDR1 is SNHLY and CDR2 is FYNNEI. J gave up 5 bases and V 7 bases, and 7 bases lay outside the gene matches. CDR3 in DNA: TGTGCCAGCAAACGCGGGGGGGCGGAAGATACGCAGTATTTT. It encodes CASKRGGAEDTQYF.

The CDR3 nucleotides read TGTGCCAGCAGCTTAGGGACAGGATTATCCTACGAGCAGTACTTC. Translated: CASSLGTGLSYEQYF. V gene TRBV7-8 combines with J gene TRBJ2-7, with 7 bases identical to TRBD1. With V trimmed by 1 base and J by 1 base, 4 bases remained unmatched. Germline CDR1 SGHVS, CDR2 FQNEAQ. CDR3 length: 15 residues.

V is TRBV14 and J is TRBJ2-1; the match to TRBD2 covers 9 bases. V shed 3 bases and J 8 bases; nucleotides not matched to a gene: 8. The CDR3 length is 15 residues. Germline V CDR1 and CDR2: SGHDN, FVKESK. The CDR3, as DNA: TGTGCCAGCAGCCAGGGACTAGCTGGTATCGATGAGCAGTTCTTC. Amino acids: CASSQGLAGIDEQFF.

CDR3 in DNA: TGTGCCAGTAGCCCCCCCTGTACAGGGTGTTCCTATGGCTACACCTTC. Translating it yields CASSPPCTGCSYGYTF. V is TRBV19 and J is TRBJ1-2; D may be TRBD1 (6 bases). V lost 6 bases, J lost 4 bases, and 21 bases lay in between. Germline V gene data show CDR1 as LNHDA and CDR2 as SQIVND (reference sequence). The CDR3 has 16 amino acids.

The gene calls are TRBV29-1 and TRBJ2-1; D is ambiguous. Trimming took 3 bases from V and 0 from J, leaving 9 bases between them. The germline CDR1 and CDR2 sequences are SQVTM and ANQGSEA. This CDR3 comprises 14 residues. This CDR3 reads CSVESTGSYNEQFF. CDR3 nucleotides: TGCAGCGTTGAGAGTACTGGCTCCTACAATGAGCAGTTCTTC.

The chain carries TRBV30 and TRBJ1-6, with 11 nucleotides matching TRBD1. CDR1 GTSNPN and CDR2 SVGIG come from the germline V gene (reference sequence). This CDR3 has 14 residues. The CDR3 is CGWQSGTGGSPLHF. CDR3 nucleotides: TGTGGGTGGCAGAGTGGGACAGGGGGTTCACCCCTCCACTTT. Based on the CDR3 plus reference TRBV30 and TRBJ1-6, the full variable domain is SQTIHQWPATLVQPVGSPLSLECTVEGTSNPNLYWYRQAAGRGLQLLFYSVGIGQISSEVPQNLSASRPQDRQFILSSKKLLLSDSGFYLCGWQSGTGGSPLHFGNGTRLTVT.

This sequence joins TRBV18 and TRBJ1-1; 8 positions agree with TRBD1. The CDR3 runs to 15 residues. J gave up 3 bases and V 6 bases, and 9 bases lay outside the gene matches. Germline V gene sequence: CDR1 KGHSH, CDR2 LQKENI. The CDR3 coding sequence is TGTGCCAGCTCGTACCTCAGGGGGCTTCACACTGAAGCTTTCTTT. Translating it yields CASSYLRGLHTEAFF.

The chain employs TRBV18 and TRBJ2-7, with D unclear. Germline CDR1 KGHSH, CDR2 LQKENI. V lost 5 bases, J lost 0 bases, and 5 bases lay in between. This CDR3 contains 12 residues. The CDR3 DNA sequence: TGTGCCAGCTCATCGAGCTCCTACGAGCAGTACTTC. Its translation is CASSSSSYEQYF. Filled out from reference TRBV18 and TRBJ2-7, the complete variable domain reads NAGVMQNPRHLVRRRGQEARLRCSPMKGHSHVYWYRQLPEEGLKFMVYLQKENIIDESGMPKERFSAEFPKEGPSILRIQQVVRGDSAAYFCASSSSSYEQYFGPGTRLTVT.

CDR3 coding DNA: TGCAGCGCCTCGACCGAAAACACCGGGGAGCTGTTTTTT. Translating it yields CSASTENTGELFF. The chain recombines TRBV29-1 with TRBJ2-2, with D unclear. The CDR3 is 13 amino acids. Germline V lookup: CDR1 SQVTM, CDR2 ANQGSEA. V was shortened by 7 bases and J by 2 bases, with 11 bases between the two germline ends.

This clone was seen just once. The V call is TRBV28, the J call TRBJ2-1, with D possibly being TRBD1 or TRBD2 (5 bases each). V lost 4 bases and J lost 8, with 21 bases in between. CDR1 is MDHEN and CDR2 is SYDVKM in the germline V gene. This CDR3 is 16 amino acids long. The CDR3 is CASSSPGAGRTYEQFF. In DNA, the CDR3 is TGTGCCAGCAGTTCACCCGGGGCAGGTAGGACTTATGAGCAGTTCTTC.

The V and J genes are TRBV5-4 and TRBJ2-2; a possible D gene is TRBD2 (5 bases). Trimming took off 0 bases at V and 6 bases at J, with 12 bases between the two ends. This CDR3 comprises 15 residues. CDR1 SGHNT and CDR2 YYREEE come from the germline V gene (reference sequence). The CDR3 loop reads CASSLAGIQAGELFF. DNA for the CDR3: TGTGCCAGCAGCTTGGCCGGGATTCAAGCCGGGGAGCTGTTTTTT.

The chain recombines TRBV2 with TRBJ1-1; D not certain. V was clipped by 3 bases and J by 3 bases, with 5 bases between them. Germline V gene sequence: CDR1 SNHLY, CDR2 FYNNEI. The CDR3 spans 12 residues. The DNA for the CDR3 is TGTGCCAGCAGTGATCGATACACTGAAGCTTTCTTT. Translated, it gives CASSDRYTEAFF.

The rearrangement uses TRBV5-1 and TRBJ2-2, with D possibly matching TRBD2 (6 bases). V was pared by 5 bases and J by 5 bases, with 10 bases between. CDR3 length: 13 residues. Germline CDR1 SGHRS, CDR2 YFSETQ. The CDR3 protein is CASRLAKTGELFF. The CDR3 DNA follows: TGCGCCAGCAGACTAGCCAAAACCGGGGAGCTGTTTTTT. The complete variable domain, with remaining parts taken from reference TRBV5-1 and TRBJ2-2, reads KAGVTQTPRYLIKTRGQQVTLSCSPISGHRSVSWYQQTPGQGLQFLFEYFSETQRNKGNFPGRFSGRQFSNSRSEMNVSTLELGDSALYLCASRLAKTGELFFGEGSRLTVL.

The chain employs TRBV6-6 and TRBJ2-1; 7 bases are a match to TRBD2. Germline lookup yields CDR1 MNHNY and CDR2 SVGAGI (reference sequence). The CDR3 covers 12 residues. The ends lost 5 bases at V and 6 bases at J; junction bases unmatched: 1. The CDR3 protein is CASSTSVNEQFF. The CDR3 nucleotides are TGTGCCAGCAGTACTAGCGTCAATGAGCAGTTCTTC.

V gene TRBV4-1 combines with J gene TRBJ2-1; D is ambiguous. Trimming took 0 bases from V and 6 from J, leaving 18 bases between them. CDR3 size: 17 residues. Germline V gene sequence: CDR1 MGHRA, CDR2 YSYEKL. CDR3 DNA sequence: TGCGCCAGCAGCCAAGAAAACGGGCAGTCGGTTCGCAATGAGCAGTTCTTC. Residues: CASSQENGQSVRNEQFF.

The rearrangement links TRBV7-9 to TRBJ2-7; 9 bases match TRBD1. The CDR3 is 12 residues long. The germline V gene has CDR1 SEHNR and CDR2 FQNEAQ (reference sequence). V shed 10 bases and J 2 bases; nucleotides not matched to a gene: 3. CDR3 amino acids: CAIGDRAYEQYF. The CDR3 nucleotides read TGTGCCATAGGGGACAGGGCCTACGAGCAGTACTTC. The entire variable domain, with the rest obtained from reference TRBV7-9 and TRBJ2-7, is as follows: DTGVSQNPRHKITKRGQNVTFRCDPISEHNRLYWYRQTLGQGPEFLTYFQNEAQLEKSRLLSDRFSAERPKGSFSTLEIQRTEQGDSAMYLCAIGDRAYEQYFGPGTRLTVT.

The J gene is TRBJ2-3, the V gene TRBV6-5; D possibly corresponds to TRBD2 (7 bases). The CDR3 is made up of 15 amino acids. The ends were cut back, 2 bases at V and 5 bases at J, with 14 bases in the middle. Germline V lookup: CDR1 MNHEY, CDR2 SVGAGI. The CDR3 loop is CASSYVGGGRDTQYF. In DNA, the CDR3 is TGTGCCAGCAGTTACGTGGGGGGGGGCCGAGATACGCAGTATTTT.

The chain joins TRBV4-1 to TRBJ2-7; D perhaps matches TRBD2 (5 bases). CDR1 and CDR2 from the germline V gene are MGHRA and YSYEKL. V lost 2 bases, J lost 3 bases, and 17 bases lay in between. The CDR3 is made up of 16 amino acids. The CDR3 nucleotides are TGCGCCAGCAGCCAATTGGAGAGCCCCGACTACTACGAGCAGTACTTC. It encodes CASSQLESPDYYEQYF.

J is TRBJ2-1 and V is TRBV11-2; D uncertain. The CDR3 contains 13 residues. The ends were cut back, 8 bases at V and 0 bases at J, with 8 bases in the middle. Looked up from germline, CDR1 is SGHAT and CDR2 is FQNNGV. CDR3 protein: CASLHSSYNEQFF. The CDR3 nucleotides read TGTGCCAGCCTCCACAGCTCCTACAATGAGCAGTTCTTC.

This chain links TRBV2 with TRBJ2-5; the D is unclear. Per the germline V gene, CDR1 is SNHLY and CDR2 is FYNNEI. V lost 2 bases to trimming and J lost 5 bases, with 3 bases between them. CDR3 length: 11 amino acids. Here the CDR3 DNA reads TGTGCCAGCAGTGAAATGGAGACCCAGTACTTC. This codes for CASSEMETQYF. The full variable domain, in which reference TRBV2 and TRBJ2-5 provide the parts outside the CDR3, is EPEVTQTPSHQVTQMGQEVILRCVPISNHLYFYWYRQILGQKVEFLVSFYNNEISEKSEIFDDQFSVERPDGSNFTLKIRSTKLEDSAMYFCASSEMETQYFGPGTRLLVL.

V is TRBV18 and J is TRBJ2-7; D could derive from TRBD1 or TRBD2 (5 bases each). Trimming removed 3 bases at V and 3 bases at J, with 12 bases between. CDR3 size: 14 residues. Germline values: CDR1 KGHSH, CDR2 LQKENI. The CDR3 nucleotides are TGTGCCAGCTCACCGGGACGCCTAAGCTACGAGCAGTACTTC. This codes for CASSPGRLSYEQYF. Filled out from reference TRBV18 and TRBJ2-7, the complete variable domain reads NAGVMQNPRHLVRRRGQEARLRCSPMKGHSHVYWYRQLPEEGLKFMVYLQKENIIDESGMPKERFSAEFPKEGPSILRIQQVVRGDSAAYFCASSPGRLSYEQYFGPGTRLTVT.

The chain couples TRBV6-6 to TRBJ2-7; D uncertain. This CDR3 has 16 residues. V lost 2 bases and J 1 base, leaving 15 bases between the germline ends. The germline gives CDR1 MNHNY, CDR2 SVGAGI (reference sequence). The CDR3: CASSYTRTDRSYEQYF. The CDR3 DNA reads as TGTGCCAGCAGTTACACAAGAACGGACCGATCCTACGAGCAGTACTTC.